This T cell receptor beta chain was captured in a study of blood T cell repertoires in COVID-19. About the study: Collection of acute and convalescent COVID-19 samples took place in the United States, Italy and Spain.

The CDR3 spans 12 residues. The V end was cut by 5 bases, the J end by 6 bases, with 10 bases between. TCRdb keeps only in-frame clones here, not all; method: immunoSEQ multiplex PCR. In the table there are 150,000 to 200,000 clones, around 82% of which are singletons. This TCR was sampled from a human donor with acute or convalescent COVID-19. The donor label of this sample is uncertain. The genes are TRBV12-3 or TRBV12-4 and TRBJ1-1, with D hard to call. Sequencing was carried out using peripheral blood. CDR3 sequence: CASSPRGAEAFF. The CDR3 bases are TGTGCCAGCAGTCCCCGCGGAGCTGAAGCTTTCTTT.